Below are 12 T cell receptor beta chains sequenced from a single sample in a study of CD8 T cells in ankylosing spondylitis. TCRdb reprocessed the 5' RACE reads with MiXCR, giving one entry per CDR3 protein. The table includes hundreds of thousands of distinct CDR3 sequences, about a quarter detected once. The sample comprised blood, either unsorted or a sorted T cell fraction (not recorded which). These receptors were taken from a male donor with ankylosing spondylitis or in good health (not recorded which).

This chain connects TRBV12-3 or TRBV12-4 to TRBJ2-1; the match to TRBD2 covers 7 bases. V shed 3 bases and J 4 bases; nucleotides not matched to a gene: 6. CDR3 size: 15 residues. The CDR3 sequence: CASSFYGRLYNEQFF. The CDR3 DNA follows: TGTGCCAGCAGTTTTTACGGGAGGCTGTACAATGAGCAGTTCTTC.

The chain links TRBV12-3 or TRBV12-4 to TRBJ2-7, with 12 bases that match TRBD2. CDR3 length: 15 amino acids. The V segment lost 4 bases and the J segment 2 bases; nucleotides outside the gene matches: 3. The CDR3 loop reads CASSSWTSGAYEQYF. As DNA, the CDR3 is TGTGCCAGCAGTTCATGGACTAGCGGGGCCTACGAGCAGTACTTC.

The rearrangement joins TRBV5-1 to TRBJ2-1; D is possibly TRBD1 (5 bases). Trimming stripped 1 base from V and 7 bases from J, with 15 bases between. This CDR3 region has 15 residues. Germline CDR1 SGHRS, CDR2 YFSETQ. The CDR3 loop is CASSLNAPGLNEQFF. CDR3 DNA: TGCGCCAGCAGCTTGAATGCTCCAGGGTTAAATGAGCAGTTCTTC. Full variable domain (missing parts from reference TRBV5-1 and TRBJ2-1): KAGVTQTPRYLIKTRGQQVTLSCSPISGHRSVSWYQQTPGQGLQFLFEYFSETQRNKGNFPGRFSGRQFSNSRSEMNVSTLELGDSALYLCASSLNAPGLNEQFFGPGTRLTVL.

This clonotype was picked up many times. The CDR3 is CASTTGSSGNTIYF. Here the CDR3 DNA reads TGTGCCAGCACCACGGGGTCCTCTGGAAACACCATATATTTT. The chain couples TRBV6-1 to TRBJ1-3; no reliable D call. This CDR3 spans 14 amino acids. Trimming left V 7 bases short and J 0 bases short, with 10 bases between. Germline V gene data show CDR1 as MNHNS and CDR2 as SASEGT.

This clonotype has a count of ten or more. The chain has TRBV12-3 or TRBV12-4 and TRBJ2-5; 7 positions agree with TRBD2. The CDR3 extends over 13 amino acids. Losses at the gene ends were 6 bases for V and 9 bases for J; bases not matched to a gene: 10. CDR3 protein: CASSPPGLRAQYF. In DNA, the CDR3 is TGTGCCAGCAGCCCGCCGGGACTACGGGCCCAGTACTTC.

The gene calls are TRBV5-1 and TRBJ1-2; TRBD1 aligns across 11 bases. Germline CDR1 SGHRS, CDR2 YFSETQ. Unmatched junction bases numbered 6, after V lost 5 bases and J lost 6 bases. The length of the CDR3 is 14 residues. CDR3 DNA sequence: TGCGCCAGCAGGCTGGACAGGGGGCGGGATGGCTACACCTTC. Its protein is CASRLDRGRDGYTF.

This clonotype was picked up many times. The chain recombines TRBV7-2 with TRBJ2-7; 11 nucleotides align to TRBD2. V was clipped by 5 bases and J by 2 bases; unmatched bases: 5. The CDR3 loop spans 15 amino acids. Germline V gene lookup returns CDR1 SGHTA and CDR2 FQGNSA. The chain's CDR3 is CASSIGTSGTYEQYF. The CDR3 coding sequence is TGTGCCAGCAGCATTGGGACTAGCGGAACCTACGAGCAGTACTTC.

The chain joins TRBV6-5 to TRBJ2-7; 11 bases line up with TRBD2. The CDR3 covers 15 residues. Trimming took 5 bases from V and 6 from J; bases not matched to a gene: 9. Germline V CDR1 and CDR2: MNHEY, SVGAGI. The CDR3 loop is CASSPSTSGKGEQYF. The CDR3 DNA sequence: TGTGCCAGCAGTCCCTCGACTAGCGGGAAAGGCGAGCAGTACTTC.

This clonotype appeared many times. V usage is TRBV28 and J usage is TRBJ1-2; 10 bases align to TRBD1. V trimming: 5 bases; J trimming: 6 bases; junction bases outside the gene matches: 6. The CDR3 spans 14 residues. Germline V gene data show CDR1 as MDHEN and CDR2 as SYDVKM. The CDR3 region has the DNA TGTGCCAGCAGTACCTGGGACAGGGGACATGGCTACACCTTC. Its protein is CASSTWDRGHGYTF.

This clonotype was recorded many times. The CDR3 bases are TGTGCCAGCTCGCCGGCGGTTACCTCCTACAATGAGCAGTTCTTC. This encodes CASSPAVTSYNEQFF. The chain couples TRBV18 to TRBJ2-1; D gene uncertain. The length of the CDR3 is 15 residues. V shed 6 bases and J shed 0 bases, with 12 bases lying between them. Germline CDR1 and CDR2: KGHSH and LQKENI. Drawing the rest from reference TRBV18 and TRBJ2-1, the complete variable domain is NAGVMQNPRHLVRRRGQEARLRCSPMKGHSHVYWYRQLPEEGLKFMVYLQKENIIDESGMPKERFSAEFPKEGPSILRIQQVVRGDSAAYFCASSPAVTSYNEQFFGPGTRLTVL.

This CDR3 is CSAAGLYSYEQYF. In DNA, the CDR3 is TGCAGTGCTGCCGGACTGTACTCCTACGAGCAGTACTTC. This chain uses TRBV20-1 with TRBJ2-7; perhaps TRBD2 as D (5 bases). Germline V gene sequence: CDR1 DFQATT, CDR2 SNEGSKA (reference sequence). The CDR3 is 13 amino acids. V shed 5 bases and J shed 0 bases, with 11 bases lying between them.

The chain carries TRBV18 and TRBJ2-7; D gene uncertain. Germline values: CDR1 KGHSH, CDR2 LQKENI. V was pared by 3 bases and J by 4 bases, with 10 bases between. CDR3 length: 13 amino acids. CDR3 amino acids: CASSPPEDYEQYF. For the CDR3, the DNA is TGTGCCAGCTCACCCCCGGAAGATTACGAGCAGTACTTC. Full variable domain (outside the CDR3, taken from reference TRBV18 and TRBJ2-7): NAGVMQNPRHLVRRRGQEARLRCSPMKGHSHVYWYRQLPEEGLKFMVYLQKENIIDESGMPKERFSAEFPKEGPSILRIQQVVRGDSAAYFCASSPPEDYEQYFGPGTRLTVT.